This TCR beta chain was documented in a study of PD-L1 blockade in urothelial cancer. About the study: Blood samples contained a median around 140,000 T cells.

Time point: peripheral blood 6 weeks after treatment start. The CDR3 loop spans 14 amino acids. After removal of 6 bases from V and 5 bases from J, the junction contained 5 bases not matched to a gene. Germline loops: CDR1 SGHTA, CDR2 FQGTGA. TCRdb's table, derived via immunoSEQ multiplex PCR, lists solely in-frame clones and lacks some. The table lists about 36,000 clones, 75% to 90% of them singletons. This chain connects TRBV7-3 to TRBJ2-2; 8 nucleotides match TRBD2. The specimen was PBMCs, collected around atezolizumab (anti-PD-L1) treatment. The clonotype comes from a man aged 35-49 years with urothelial cancer. This CDR3 reads CASSAGGQTGELFF. Here the CDR3 DNA reads TGTGCCAGCAGTGCGGGAGGACAGACCGGGGAGCTGTTTTTT. Together with reference TRBV7-3 and TRBJ2-2, the CDR3 gives the full variable domain: GAGVSQTPSNKVTEKGKYVELRCDPISGHTALYWYRQSLGQGPEFLIYFQGTGAADDSGLPNDRFFAVRPEGSVSTLKIQRTERGDSAVYLCASSAGGQTGELFFGEGSRLTVL.